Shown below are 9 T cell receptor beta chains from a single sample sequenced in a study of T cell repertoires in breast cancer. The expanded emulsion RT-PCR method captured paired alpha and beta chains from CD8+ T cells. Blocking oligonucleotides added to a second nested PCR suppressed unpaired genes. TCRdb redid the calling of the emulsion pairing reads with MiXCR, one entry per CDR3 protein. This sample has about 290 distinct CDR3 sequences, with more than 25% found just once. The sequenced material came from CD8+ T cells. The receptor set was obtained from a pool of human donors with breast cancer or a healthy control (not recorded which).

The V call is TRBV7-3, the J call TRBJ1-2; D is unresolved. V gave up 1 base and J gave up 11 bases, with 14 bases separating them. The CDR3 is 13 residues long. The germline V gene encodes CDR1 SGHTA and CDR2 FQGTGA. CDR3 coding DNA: TGTGCCAGCAGCTTAAACGGGTGCTATTGTTACACCTTC. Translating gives CASSLNGCYCYTF.

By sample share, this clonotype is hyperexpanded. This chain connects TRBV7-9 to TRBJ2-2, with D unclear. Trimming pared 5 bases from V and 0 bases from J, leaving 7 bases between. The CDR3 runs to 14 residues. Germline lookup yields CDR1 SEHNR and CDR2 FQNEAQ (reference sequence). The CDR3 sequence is CASSPRANTGELFF. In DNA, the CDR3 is TGTGCCAGCAGCCCACGGGCGAACACCGGGGAGCTGTTTTTT.

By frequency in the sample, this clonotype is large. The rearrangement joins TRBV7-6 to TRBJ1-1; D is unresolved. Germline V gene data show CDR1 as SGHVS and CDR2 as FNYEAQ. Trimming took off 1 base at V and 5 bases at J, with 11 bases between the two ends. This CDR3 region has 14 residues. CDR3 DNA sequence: TGTGCCAGCAGCTTAGTCGGGATGGGGACTGAAGCTTTCTTT. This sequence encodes CASSLVGMGTEAFF.

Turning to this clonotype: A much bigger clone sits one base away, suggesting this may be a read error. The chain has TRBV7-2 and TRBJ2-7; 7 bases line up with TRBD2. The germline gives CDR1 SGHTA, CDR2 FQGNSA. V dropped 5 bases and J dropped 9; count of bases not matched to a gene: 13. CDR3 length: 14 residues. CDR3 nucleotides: TGTGCCAGCAGCCAAGCTGTCGACGGGGGGAGGCAGTACTTC. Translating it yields CASSQAVDGGRQYF.

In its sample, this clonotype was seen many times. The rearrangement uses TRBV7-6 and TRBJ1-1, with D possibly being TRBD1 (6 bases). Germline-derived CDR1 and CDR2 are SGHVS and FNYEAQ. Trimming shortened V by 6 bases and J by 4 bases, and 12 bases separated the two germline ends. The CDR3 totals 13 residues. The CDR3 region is CASRLGASTEAFF. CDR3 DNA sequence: TGTGCCAGCAGATTGGGGGCTAGCACTGAAGCTTTCTTT. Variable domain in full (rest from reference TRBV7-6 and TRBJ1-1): GAGVSQSPRYKVTKRGQDVALRCDPISGHVSLYWYRQALGQGPEFLTYFNYEAQQDKSGLPNDRFSAERPEGSISTLTIQRTEQRDSAMYRCASRLGASTEAFFGQGTRLTVV.

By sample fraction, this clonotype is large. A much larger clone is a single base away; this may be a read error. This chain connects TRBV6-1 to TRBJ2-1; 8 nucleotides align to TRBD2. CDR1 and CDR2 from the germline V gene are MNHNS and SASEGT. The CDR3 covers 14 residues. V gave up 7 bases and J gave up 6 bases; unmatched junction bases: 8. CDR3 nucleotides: TGTGCCAGCAACGGGAGGGCCATTAGCAATGAGCAGTTCTTC. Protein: CASNGRAISNEQFF.

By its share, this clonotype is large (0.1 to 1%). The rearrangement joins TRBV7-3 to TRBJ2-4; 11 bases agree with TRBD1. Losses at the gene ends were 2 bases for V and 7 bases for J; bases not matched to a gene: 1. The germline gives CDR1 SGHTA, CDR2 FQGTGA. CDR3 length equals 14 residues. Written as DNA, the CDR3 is TGTGCCAGCAGCTTAGGACAGGGGGCGAACATTCAGTACTTC. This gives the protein CASSLGQGANIQYF.

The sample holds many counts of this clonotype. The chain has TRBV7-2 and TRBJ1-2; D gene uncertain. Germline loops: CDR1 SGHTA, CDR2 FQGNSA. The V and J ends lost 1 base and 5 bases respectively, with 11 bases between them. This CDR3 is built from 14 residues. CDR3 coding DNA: TGTGCCAGCAGCTTAGGGGCAGAAGAATATGGCTACACCTTC. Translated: CASSLGAEEYGYTF.

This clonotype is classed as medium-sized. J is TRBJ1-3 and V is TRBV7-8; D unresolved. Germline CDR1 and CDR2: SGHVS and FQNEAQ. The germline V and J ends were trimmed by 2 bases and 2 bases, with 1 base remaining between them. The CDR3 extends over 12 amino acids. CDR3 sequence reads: CASSLTGNTIYF. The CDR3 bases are TGTGCCAGCAGCTTAACTGGAAACACCATATATTTT.